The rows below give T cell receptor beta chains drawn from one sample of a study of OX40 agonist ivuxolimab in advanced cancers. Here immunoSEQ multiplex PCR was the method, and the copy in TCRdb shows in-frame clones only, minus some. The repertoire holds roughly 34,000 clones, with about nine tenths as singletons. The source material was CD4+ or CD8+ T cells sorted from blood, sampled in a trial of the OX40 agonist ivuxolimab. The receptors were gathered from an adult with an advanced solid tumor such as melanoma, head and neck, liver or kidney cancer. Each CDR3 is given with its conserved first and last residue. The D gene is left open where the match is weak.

cdr3_aa: CSVEKYGYTF
v_call: TRBV29-1
j_call: TRBJ1-2
d_call: .

cdr3_aa: CASRTWQGNTGELFF
v_call: TRBV7-9
j_call: TRBJ2-2
d_call: .

cdr3_aa: CASSDQTGVRNQPQHF
v_call: TRBV18
j_call: TRBJ1-5
d_call: TRBD1

cdr3_aa: CASSVGPRWDRGGDTGELFF
v_call: TRBV9
j_call: TRBJ2-2
d_call: TRBD1

cdr3_aa: CASSSISKTGPIPYEQYF
v_call: TRBV28
j_call: TRBJ2-7
d_call: TRBD1

cdr3_aa: CASSQGAGEPQHF
v_call: TRBV7-3
j_call: TRBJ1-5
d_call: TRBD1

cdr3_aa: CASSEPIRDEQYF
v_call: TRBV6-1
j_call: TRBJ2-7
d_call: .

cdr3_aa: CASSPLGAPEAFF
v_call: TRBV11-3
j_call: TRBJ1-1
d_call: .

cdr3_aa: CASSPAGSNYGYTF
v_call: TRBV7-9
j_call: TRBJ1-2
d_call: .

cdr3_aa: CASSLEGLVLNTEAFF
v_call: TRBV5-1
j_call: TRBJ1-1
d_call: .

cdr3_aa: CASSLDGGQASTDTQYF
v_call: TRBV5-1
j_call: TRBJ2-3
d_call: .

cdr3_aa: CAIREFGMNTEAFF
v_call: TRBV10-3
j_call: TRBJ1-1
d_call: .

cdr3_aa: CASSFWMGLLLYNEQFF
v_call: TRBV5-6
j_call: TRBJ2-1
d_call: .

cdr3_aa: CASSLNGQELYGYTF
v_call: TRBV5-1
j_call: TRBJ1-2
d_call: TRBD1

cdr3_aa: CASSLGGTSGPYEQYF
v_call: TRBV5-4
j_call: TRBJ2-7
d_call: TRBD2

cdr3_aa: CASSSLASGDYNEQFF
v_call: TRBV19
j_call: TRBJ2-1
d_call: TRBD2

cdr3_aa: CASSSGEVSGELFF
v_call: TRBV6-1
j_call: TRBJ2-2
d_call: TRBD2